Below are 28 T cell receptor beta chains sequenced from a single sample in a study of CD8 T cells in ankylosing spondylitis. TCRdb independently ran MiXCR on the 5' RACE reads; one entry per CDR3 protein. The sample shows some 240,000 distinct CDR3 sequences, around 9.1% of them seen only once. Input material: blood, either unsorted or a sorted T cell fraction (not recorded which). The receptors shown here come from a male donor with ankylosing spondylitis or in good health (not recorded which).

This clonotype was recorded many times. CDR3 nucleotides: TGCAGTGCTAGAGATACTACAGGGGCACTCTATGGCTACACCTTC. Its translation: CSARDTTGALYGYTF. This chain links TRBV20-1 with TRBJ1-2, with 7 bases that match TRBD1. Germline V CDR1 and CDR2: DFQATT, SNEGSKA (reference sequence). After removal of 0 bases from V and 4 bases from J, the junction contained 8 bases not matched to a gene. This CDR3 comprises 15 residues.

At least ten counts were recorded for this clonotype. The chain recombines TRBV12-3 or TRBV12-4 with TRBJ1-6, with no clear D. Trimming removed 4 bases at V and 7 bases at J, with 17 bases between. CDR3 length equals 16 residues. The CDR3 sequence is CASSSPRRGENSPLHF. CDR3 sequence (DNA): TGTGCCAGCAGTTCCCCTCGTCGGGGTGAGAATTCACCCCTCCACTTT.

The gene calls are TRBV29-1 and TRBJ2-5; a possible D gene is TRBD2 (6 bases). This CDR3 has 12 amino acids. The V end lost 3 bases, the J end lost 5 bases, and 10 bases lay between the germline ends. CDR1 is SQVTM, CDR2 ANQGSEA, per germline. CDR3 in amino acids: CSVDRGRETQYF. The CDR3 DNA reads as TGCAGCGTTGATCGGGGGAGGGAGACCCAGTACTTC.

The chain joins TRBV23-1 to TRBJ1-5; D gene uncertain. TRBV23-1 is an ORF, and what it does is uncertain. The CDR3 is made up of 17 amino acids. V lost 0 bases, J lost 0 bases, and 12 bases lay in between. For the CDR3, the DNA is TGCGCCAGCAGTCAATCGAGGAGGGCCTCTAGCAATCAGCCCCAGCATTTT. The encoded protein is CASSQSRRASSNQPQHF.

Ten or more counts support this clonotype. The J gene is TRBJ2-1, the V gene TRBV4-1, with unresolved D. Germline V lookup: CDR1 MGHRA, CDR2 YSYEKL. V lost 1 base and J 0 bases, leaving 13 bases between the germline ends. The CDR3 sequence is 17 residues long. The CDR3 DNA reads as TGCGCCAGCAGCCAAGTCCCCGGTGTTAGCTCCTACAATGAGCAGTTCTTC. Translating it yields CASSQVPGVSSYNEQFF.

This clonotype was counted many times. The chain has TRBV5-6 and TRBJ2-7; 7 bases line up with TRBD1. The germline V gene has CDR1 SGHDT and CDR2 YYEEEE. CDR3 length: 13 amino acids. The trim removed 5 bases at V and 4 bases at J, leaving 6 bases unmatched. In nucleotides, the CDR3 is TGTGCCAGCAGTTTCGGGACAGAGTACGAGCAGTACTTC. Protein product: CASSFGTEYEQYF.

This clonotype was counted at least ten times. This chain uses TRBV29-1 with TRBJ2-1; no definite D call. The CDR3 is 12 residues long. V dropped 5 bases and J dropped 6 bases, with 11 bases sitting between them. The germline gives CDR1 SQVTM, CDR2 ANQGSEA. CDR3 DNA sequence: TGCAGCGTTCGAGAGGCCGGCAATGAGCAGTTCTTC. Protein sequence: CSVREAGNEQFF.

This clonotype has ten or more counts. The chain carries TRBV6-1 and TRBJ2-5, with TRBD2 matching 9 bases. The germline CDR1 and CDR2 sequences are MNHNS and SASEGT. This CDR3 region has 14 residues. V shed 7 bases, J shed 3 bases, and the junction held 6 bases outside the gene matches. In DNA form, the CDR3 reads TGTGCCAGCACAGTAGCGGGAGCAGAAGAGACCCAGTACTTC. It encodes CASTVAGAEETQYF.

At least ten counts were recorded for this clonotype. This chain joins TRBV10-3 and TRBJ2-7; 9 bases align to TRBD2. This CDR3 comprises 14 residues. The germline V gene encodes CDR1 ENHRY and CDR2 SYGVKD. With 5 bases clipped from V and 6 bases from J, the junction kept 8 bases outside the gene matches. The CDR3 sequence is CAISLAGAFGEQYF. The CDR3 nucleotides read TGTGCCATCAGTTTAGCGGGGGCCTTCGGCGAGCAGTACTTC.

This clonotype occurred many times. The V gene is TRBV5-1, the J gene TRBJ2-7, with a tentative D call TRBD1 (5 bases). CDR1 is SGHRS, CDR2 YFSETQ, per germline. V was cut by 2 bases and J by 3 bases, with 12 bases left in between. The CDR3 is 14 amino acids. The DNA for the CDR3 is TGCGCCAGCAGCTTTAGCCAGGGCCACTACGAGCAGTACTTC. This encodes CASSFSQGHYEQYF.

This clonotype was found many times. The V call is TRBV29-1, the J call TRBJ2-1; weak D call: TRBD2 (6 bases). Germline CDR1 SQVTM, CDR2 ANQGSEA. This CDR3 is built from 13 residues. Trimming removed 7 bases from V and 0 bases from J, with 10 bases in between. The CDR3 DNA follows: TGCAGCGGAGCGGGCCGCTCCTACAATGAGCAGTTCTTC. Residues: CSGAGRSYNEQFF.

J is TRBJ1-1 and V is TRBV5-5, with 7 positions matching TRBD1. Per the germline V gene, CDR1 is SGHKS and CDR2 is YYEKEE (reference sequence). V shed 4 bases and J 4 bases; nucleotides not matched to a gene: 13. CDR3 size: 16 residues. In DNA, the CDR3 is TGTGCCAGCAGCCCCCTTGGAAGGACAGGCGCCACTGAAGCTTTCTTT. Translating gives CASSPLGRTGATEAFF.

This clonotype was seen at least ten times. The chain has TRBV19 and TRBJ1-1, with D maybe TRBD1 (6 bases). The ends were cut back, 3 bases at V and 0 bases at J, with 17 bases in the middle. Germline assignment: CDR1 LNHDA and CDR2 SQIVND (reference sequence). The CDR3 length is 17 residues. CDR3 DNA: TGTGCCAGTAGTATCCCTACAAGGGGGAGGGTGAACACTGAAGCTTTCTTT. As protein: CASSIPTRGRVNTEAFF.

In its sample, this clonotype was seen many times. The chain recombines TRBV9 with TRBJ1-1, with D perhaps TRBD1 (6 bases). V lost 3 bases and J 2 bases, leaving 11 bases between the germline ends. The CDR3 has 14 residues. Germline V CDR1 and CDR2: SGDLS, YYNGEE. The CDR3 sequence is CASSASGANTEAFF. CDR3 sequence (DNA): TGTGCCAGCAGCGCCTCAGGGGCCAACACTGAAGCTTTCTTT. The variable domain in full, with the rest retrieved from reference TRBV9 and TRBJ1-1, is DSGVTQTPKHLITATGQRVTLRCSPRSGDLSVYWYQQSLDQGLQFLIQYYNGEERAKGNILERFSAQQFPDLHSELNLSSLELGDSALYFCASSASGANTEAFFGQGTRLTVV.

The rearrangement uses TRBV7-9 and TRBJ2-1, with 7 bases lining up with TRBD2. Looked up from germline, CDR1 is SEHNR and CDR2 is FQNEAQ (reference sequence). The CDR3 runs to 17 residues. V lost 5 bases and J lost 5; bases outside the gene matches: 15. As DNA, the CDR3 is TGTGCCAGCAGCCTTGTAGCGGGTGGGCATAAAAACAATGAGCAGTTCTTC. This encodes CASSLVAGGHKNNEQFF.

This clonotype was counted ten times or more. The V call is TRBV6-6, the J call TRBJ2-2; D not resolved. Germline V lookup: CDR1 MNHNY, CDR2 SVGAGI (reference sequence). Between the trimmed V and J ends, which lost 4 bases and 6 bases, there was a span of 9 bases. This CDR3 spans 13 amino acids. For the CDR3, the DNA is TGTGCCAGCAGTTTGGACCTGTCCGGGGAGCTGTTTTTT. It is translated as CASSLDLSGELFF.

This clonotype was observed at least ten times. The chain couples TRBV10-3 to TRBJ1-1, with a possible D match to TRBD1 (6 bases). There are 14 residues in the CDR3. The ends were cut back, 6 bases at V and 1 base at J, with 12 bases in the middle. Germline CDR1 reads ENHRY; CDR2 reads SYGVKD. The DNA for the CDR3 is TGTGCCATCAGCCCGGGACAAACGAACACTGAAGCTTTCTTT. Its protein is CAISPGQTNTEAFF.

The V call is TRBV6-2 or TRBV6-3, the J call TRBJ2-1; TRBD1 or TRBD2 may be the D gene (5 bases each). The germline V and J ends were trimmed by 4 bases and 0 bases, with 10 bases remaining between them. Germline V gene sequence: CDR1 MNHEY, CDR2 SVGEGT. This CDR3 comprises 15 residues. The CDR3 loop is CASSWGSSSYNEQFF. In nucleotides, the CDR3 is TGTGCCAGCAGTTGGGGGAGTAGCTCCTACAATGAGCAGTTCTTC.

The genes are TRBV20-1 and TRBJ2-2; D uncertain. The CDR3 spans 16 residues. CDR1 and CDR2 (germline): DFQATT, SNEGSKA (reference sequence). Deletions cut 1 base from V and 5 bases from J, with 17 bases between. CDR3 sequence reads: CSARAPGLLGTGELFF. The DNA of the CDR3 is TGCAGTGCTAGAGCCCCAGGTCTCCTGGGGACCGGGGAGCTGTTTTTT.

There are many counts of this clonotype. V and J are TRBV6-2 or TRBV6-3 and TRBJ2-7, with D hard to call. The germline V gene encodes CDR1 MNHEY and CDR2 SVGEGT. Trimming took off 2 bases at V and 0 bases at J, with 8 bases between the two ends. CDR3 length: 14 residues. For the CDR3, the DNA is TGTGCCAGCAGTTACACCGACGGCTCCTACGAGCAGTACTTC. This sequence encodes CASSYTDGSYEQYF.

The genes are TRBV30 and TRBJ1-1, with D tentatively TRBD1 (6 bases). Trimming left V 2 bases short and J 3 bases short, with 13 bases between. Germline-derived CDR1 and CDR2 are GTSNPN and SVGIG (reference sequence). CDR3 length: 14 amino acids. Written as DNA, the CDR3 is TGTGCCTGGAGTAGGGGGAGCGGGTACACTGAAGCTTTCTTT. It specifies CAWSRGSGYTEAFF.

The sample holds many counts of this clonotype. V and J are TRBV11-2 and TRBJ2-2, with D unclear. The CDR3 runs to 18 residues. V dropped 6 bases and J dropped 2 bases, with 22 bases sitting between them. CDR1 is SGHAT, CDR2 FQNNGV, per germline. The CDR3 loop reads CASSTRLSPKVNTGELFF. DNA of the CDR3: TGTGCCAGCAGTACACGGTTGAGCCCGAAAGTAAACACCGGGGAGCTGTTTTTT. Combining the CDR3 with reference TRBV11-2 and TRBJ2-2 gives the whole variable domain EAGVAQSPRYKIIEKRQSVAFWCNPISGHATLYWYQQILGQGPKLLIQFQNNGVVDDSQLPKDRFSAERLKGVDSTLKIQPAKLEDSAVYLCASSTRLSPKVNTGELFFGEGSRLTVL.

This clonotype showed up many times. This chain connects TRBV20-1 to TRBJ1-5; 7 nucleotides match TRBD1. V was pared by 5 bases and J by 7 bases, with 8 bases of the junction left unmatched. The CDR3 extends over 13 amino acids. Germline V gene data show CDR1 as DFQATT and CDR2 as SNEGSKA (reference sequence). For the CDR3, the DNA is TGCAGTGCTCGGCGGCAGGGGGGGCAGCCCCAGCATTTT. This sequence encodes CSARRQGGQPQHF.

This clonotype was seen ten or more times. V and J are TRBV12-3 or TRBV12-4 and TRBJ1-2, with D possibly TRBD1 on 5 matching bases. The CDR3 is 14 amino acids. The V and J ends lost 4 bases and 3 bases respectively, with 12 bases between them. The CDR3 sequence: CASSWGPGDYGYTF. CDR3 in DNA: TGTGCCAGCAGTTGGGGACCCGGGGACTATGGCTACACCTTC.

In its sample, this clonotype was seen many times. The CDR3 region is CASGQGDKPSGYEQYF. CDR3 bases: TGTGCCAGTGGACAGGGCGATAAGCCAAGCGGTTACGAGCAGTACTTC. This chain connects TRBV19 to TRBJ2-7, with 8 bases matching TRBD1. CDR1 LNHDA and CDR2 SQIVND come from the germline V gene (reference sequence). Trimming at V came to 8 bases and at J to 4 bases, leaving 16 bases not matched to a gene. The CDR3 is 16 amino acids.

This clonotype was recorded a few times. The CDR3 DNA is TGTGCCACCTCCGGGGGGCCCACAGATACGCAGTATTTT. Its translation: CATSGGPTDTQYF. This rearrangement joins TRBV18 to TRBJ2-3; D perhaps matches TRBD2 (7 bases). Trimming pared 10 bases from V and 2 bases from J, leaving 13 bases between. Germline CDR1 KGHSH, CDR2 LQKENI. CDR3 length: 13 residues. The variable domain in full, completed from reference TRBV18 and TRBJ2-3, reads NAGVMQNPRHLVRRRGQEARLRCSPMKGHSHVYWYRQLPEEGLKFMVYLQKENIIDESGMPKERFSAEFPKEGPSILRIQQVVRGDSAAYFCATSGGPTDTQYFGPGTRLTVL.

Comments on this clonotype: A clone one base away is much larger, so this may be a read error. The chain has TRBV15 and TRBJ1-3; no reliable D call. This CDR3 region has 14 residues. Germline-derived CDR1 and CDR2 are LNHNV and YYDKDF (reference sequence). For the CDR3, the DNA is TGTGCCACCAGCAGGGCCGGTTCTGGAATCACCATATATTTT. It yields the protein CATSRAGSGITIYF.

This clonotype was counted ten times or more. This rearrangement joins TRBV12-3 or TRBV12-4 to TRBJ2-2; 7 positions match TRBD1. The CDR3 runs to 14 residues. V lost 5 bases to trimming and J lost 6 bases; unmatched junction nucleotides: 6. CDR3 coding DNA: TGTGCCAGCAGTCCTACAGGGGAATCCGGGGAGCTGTTTTTT. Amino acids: CASSPTGESGELFF.